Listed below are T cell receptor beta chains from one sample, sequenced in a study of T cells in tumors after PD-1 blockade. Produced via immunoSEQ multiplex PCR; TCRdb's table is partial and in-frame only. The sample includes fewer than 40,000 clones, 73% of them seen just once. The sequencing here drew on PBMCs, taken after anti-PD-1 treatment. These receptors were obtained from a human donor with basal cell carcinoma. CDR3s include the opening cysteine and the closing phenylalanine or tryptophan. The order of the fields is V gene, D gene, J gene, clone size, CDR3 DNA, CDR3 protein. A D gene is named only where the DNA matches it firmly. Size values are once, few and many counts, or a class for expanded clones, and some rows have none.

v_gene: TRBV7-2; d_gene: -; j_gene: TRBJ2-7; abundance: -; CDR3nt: TGTGCCAGCAGCTTAGCGGGGGGCTCGGGGGGTAGCTACGAGCAGTACTTC; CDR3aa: CASSLAGGSGGSYEQYF
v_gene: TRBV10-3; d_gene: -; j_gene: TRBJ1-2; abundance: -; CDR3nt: TGTGCCTCCCGGACGGGCCCTAACTATGGCTACACCTTC; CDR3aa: CASRTGPNYGYTF
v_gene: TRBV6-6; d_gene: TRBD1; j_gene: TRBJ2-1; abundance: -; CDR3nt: TGTGCCAGCAGTTACTTCCCCCTAGGGACAGACAATGAGCAGTTCTTC; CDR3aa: CASSYFPLGTDNEQFF
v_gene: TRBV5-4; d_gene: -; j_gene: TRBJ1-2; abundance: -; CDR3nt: TGTGCCAGCAGCTATATTTCGGAGGACTCTGGCTACACCTTC; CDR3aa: CASSYISEDSGYTF
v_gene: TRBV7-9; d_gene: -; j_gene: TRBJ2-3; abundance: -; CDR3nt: TGTGCCAGCAGGATCGCAGGGCGCACAGATACGCAGTATTTT; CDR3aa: CASRIAGRTDTQYF
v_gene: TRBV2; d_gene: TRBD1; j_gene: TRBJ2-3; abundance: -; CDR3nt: TGTGCCAGCAGTGTATTCGGGACAGGCACAGATACGCAGTATTTT; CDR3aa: CASSVFGTGTDTQYF
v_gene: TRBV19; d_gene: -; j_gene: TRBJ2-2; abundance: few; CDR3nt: TGTGCCAGTAGTACAGCACCCTACACCGGGGAGCTGTTTTTT; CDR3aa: CASSTAPYTGELFF
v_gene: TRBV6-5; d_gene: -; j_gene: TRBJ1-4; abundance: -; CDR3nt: TGTGCCAGCAGGTCGGGGGGGGCGAATGAAAAACTGTTTTTT; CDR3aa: CASRSGGANEKLFF
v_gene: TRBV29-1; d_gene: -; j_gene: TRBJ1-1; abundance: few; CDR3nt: TGCAGCGGAGGTACCAACACTGAAGCTTTCTTT; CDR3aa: CSGGTNTEAFF
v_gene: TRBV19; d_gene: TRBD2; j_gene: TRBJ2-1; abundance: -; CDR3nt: TGTGCCAGTGCGGATAGCGGGAGAATCCAAAATGAGCAGTTCTTC; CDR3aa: CASADSGRIQNEQFF
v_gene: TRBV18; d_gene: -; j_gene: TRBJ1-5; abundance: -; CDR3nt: TGTGCCAGCTCACCGACGAAAGGGAGACAGCCCCAGCATTTT; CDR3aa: CASSPTKGRQPQHF
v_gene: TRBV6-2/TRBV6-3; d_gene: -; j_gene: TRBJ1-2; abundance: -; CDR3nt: TGTGCCAGCAGCCAAGCCGGGGTCGGCTACACCTTC; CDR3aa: CASSQAGVGYTF
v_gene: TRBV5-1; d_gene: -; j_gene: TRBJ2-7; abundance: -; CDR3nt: TGCGCCAGCAGCTGGGACGGCACCTCCTACGAGCAGTACTTC; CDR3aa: CASSWDGTSYEQYF
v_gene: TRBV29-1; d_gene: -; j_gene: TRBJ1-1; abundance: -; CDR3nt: TGCAGCGTTGCGGGGGGCCGGGAAGCTTTCTTT; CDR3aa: CSVAGGREAFF
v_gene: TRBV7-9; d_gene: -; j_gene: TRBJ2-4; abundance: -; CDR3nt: TGTGCCAGCAGCTTAGCTGACCCACACAACAAAAACATTCAGTACTTC; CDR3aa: CASSLADPHNKNIQYF
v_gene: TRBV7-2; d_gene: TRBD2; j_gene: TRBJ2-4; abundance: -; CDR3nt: TGTGCCAGCAGCTTAGGGGGGGGAGGACTAGCCAAAAACATTCAGTACTTC; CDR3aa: CASSLGGGGLAKNIQYF
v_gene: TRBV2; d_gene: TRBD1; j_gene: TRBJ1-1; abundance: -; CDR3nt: TGTGCCAGCAGTGAAAGCAGGGACAGGGGGCGGAGTAGCACTGAAGCTTTCTTT; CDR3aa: CASSESRDRGRSSTEAFF
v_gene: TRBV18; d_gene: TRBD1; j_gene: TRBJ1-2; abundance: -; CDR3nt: TGTGCCAGCTCATCACGACAGGGTTATGGCTACACCTTC; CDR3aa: CASSSRQGYGYTF
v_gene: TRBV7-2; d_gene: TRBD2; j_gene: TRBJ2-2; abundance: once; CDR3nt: TGTGCCAGCAGGGCGACTAGCGGGAACACCGGGGAGCTGTTTTTT; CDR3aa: CASRATSGNTGELFF
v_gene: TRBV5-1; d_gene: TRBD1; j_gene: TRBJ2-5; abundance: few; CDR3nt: TGCGCCAGCAGCTTAATGGACAGGGAGGAGACCCAGTACTTC; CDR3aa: CASSLMDREETQYF
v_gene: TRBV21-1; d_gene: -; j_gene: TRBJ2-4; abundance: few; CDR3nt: TGTGCCAGCAGCCCTAGCCAGCCAGACATTCAGTACTTC; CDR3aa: CASSPSQPDIQYF
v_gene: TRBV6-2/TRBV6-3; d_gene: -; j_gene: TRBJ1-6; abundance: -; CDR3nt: TGTGCCAGCAGTTACTCCAATTCACCCCTCCACTTT; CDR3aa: CASSYSNSPLHF
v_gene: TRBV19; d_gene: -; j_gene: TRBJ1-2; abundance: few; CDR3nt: TGTGCCATCCCGGGAGGCGTTGGAGGCTACACCTTC; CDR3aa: CAIPGGVGGYTF
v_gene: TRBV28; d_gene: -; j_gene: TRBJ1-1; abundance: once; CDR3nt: TGTGCCAGCAGTTTCGGGAGGTTGGGACGGAACACTGAAGCTTTCTTT; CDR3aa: CASSFGRLGRNTEAFF
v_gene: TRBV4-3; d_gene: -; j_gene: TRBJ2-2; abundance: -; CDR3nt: TGCGCCAGCAGCCAAGATCGGACAGCGAACACCGGGGAGCTGTTTTTT; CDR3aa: CASSQDRTANTGELFF
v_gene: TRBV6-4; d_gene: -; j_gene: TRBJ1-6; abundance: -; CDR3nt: TGTGCCAGCAGTGAGGGGCGGTCGGGGTCACCCCTCCACTTT; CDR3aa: CASSEGRSGSPLHF
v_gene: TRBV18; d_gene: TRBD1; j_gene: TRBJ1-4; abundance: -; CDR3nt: TGTGCCAGCTCACCGGGACAGGCTAATGAAAAACTGTTTTTT; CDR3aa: CASSPGQANEKLFF
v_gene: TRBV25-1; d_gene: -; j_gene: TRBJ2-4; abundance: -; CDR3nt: TGTGCCAGCAGTGAATCTGCGGGCTTGGGAAACATTCAGTACTTC; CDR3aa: CASSESAGLGNIQYF
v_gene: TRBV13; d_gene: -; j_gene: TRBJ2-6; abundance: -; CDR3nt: TGTGCCAGCAGCGCTGGGACGGGCTTCTCTGGGGCCAACGTCCTGACTTTC; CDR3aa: CASSAGTGFSGANVLTF
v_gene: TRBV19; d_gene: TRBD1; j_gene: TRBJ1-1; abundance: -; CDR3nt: TGTGCCAGTAGTAAGCCAGGGGGCTTCAACACTGAAGCTTTCTTT; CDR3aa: CASSKPGGFNTEAFF
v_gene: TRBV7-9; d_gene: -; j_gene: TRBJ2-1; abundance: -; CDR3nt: TGTGCCAGCAGCTTTTACTACAATGAGCAGTTCTTC; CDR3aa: CASSFYYNEQFF